These T cell receptor beta chains were read from a single sample in a study of T cell responses to AZD1222 COVID-19 vaccine. The data were produced by immunoSEQ multiplex PCR, yet TCRdb's version contains in-frame clones alone and is incomplete. The sample has around 50,000 clones, around four fifths seen once; the top ten hold 10%. The sequencing used peripheral blood, collected on day 0 of AZD1222 vaccination. All receptors come from an adult in good health. Both conserved end residues are part of each CDR3. The D gene is left open where the match is weak. Some rows mark clone size as missing; the rest say once, few, many or name a class of expanded clone.

abundance	d_gene	v_gene	j_gene	CDR3nt	CDR3aa
.	.	TRBV6-5	TRBJ2-2	TGTGCCAGCAGTTTCTCCTTTATGAACACCGGGGAGCTGTTTTTT	CASSFSFMNTGELFF
.	.	TRBV4-1	TRBJ1-5	TGCGCCAGCAGCCCAAGGGGCTCAGATCATAGCAATCAGCCCCAGCATTTT	CASSPRGSDHSNQPQHF
once	.	TRBV18	TRBJ1-4	TGTGCCAGCTCACCATGGACAGCAACTAATGAAAAACTGTTTTTT	CASSPWTATNEKLFF
.	.	TRBV27	TRBJ2-3	TGTGCCATCGTATCGGGCTCTAGCACAGATACGCAGTATTTT	CAIVSGSSTDTQYF
.	.	TRBV5-4	TRBJ1-3	TGTGCCAGCAGCGTCTCAGGAAACACCATATATTTT	CASSVSGNTIYF
.	.	TRBV3-1/TRBV3-2	TRBJ2-1	TGTGCCAGCAGCCAAGAGTCCCCCTACAATGAGCAGTTCTTC	CASSQESPYNEQFF
.	.	TRBV7-6	TRBJ1-2	TGTGCCAGCAGCTTAGGCCCGGGACCGAACGTCTATGGCTACACCTTC	CASSLGPGPNVYGYTF
.	.	TRBV5-8	TRBJ2-7	TGTGCCACCCTGTGGCTTACCTACGAGCAGTACTTC	CATLWLTYEQYF
.	.	TRBV21-1	TRBJ1-2	TGTGCCAGCAGCAGTGGACATACGGAGCGGGGCTACACCTTC	CASSSGHTERGYTF
.	.	TRBV1	TRBJ2-5	TGCACCAGCAGCCAAGAGGCTCTGAGGGGAAGGGAAGAGACCCAGTACTTC	CTSSQEALRGREETQYF
.	.	TRBV15	TRBJ2-7	TGTGCCACCAGCGGCCATTCTCGATCCCCCTACGAGCAGTACTTC	CATSGHSRSPYEQYF
.	.	TRBV6-5	TRBJ1-3	TGTGCCTCAGAGGGGGGACTCTCTGGAAACACCATATATTTT	CASEGGLSGNTIYF
.	.	TRBV5-1	TRBJ1-2	TGCGCCAGCAGCTTGGATCGGGGGAACTATGGCTACACCTTC	CASSLDRGNYGYTF
once	TRBD1	TRBV30	TRBJ2-5	TGTGCCTGGAGTCTGAGGGGGCGGTGGGAGACCCAGTACTTC	CAWSLRGRWETQYF
once	.	TRBV5-1	TRBJ1-2	TGCGCCAGCAGCCCGGGGGGCGGCTATGGCTACACCTTC	CASSPGGGYGYTF
.	.	TRBV27	TRBJ1-2	TGTGCCAGCAGTTTAATGGGTCCCGGTGAGGGCTACACCTTC	CASSLMGPGEGYTF
.	.	TRBV7-3	TRBJ2-2	TGTGCCAGCAGCTTAACACGGACAGCCGGGGAGCTGTTTTTT	CASSLTRTAGELFF
.	.	TRBV18	TRBJ1-1	TGTGCCAGCTCACCGGGTATGGGAGGTAGCACTGAAGCTTTCTTT	CASSPGMGGSTEAFF
.	.	TRBV27	TRBJ1-2	TGTGCCAGCAGTCCGACGGGGGGCAGTAACTATGGCTACACCTTC	CASSPTGGSNYGYTF
medium-sized	.	TRBV9	TRBJ2-3	TGTGCCAGCAGCGAATTCGACACAGATACGCAGTATTTT	CASSEFDTDTQYF
.	.	TRBV21-1	TRBJ2-3	TGTGCCAGCAACCCGGGACAGGGGGCAACAGATACGCAGTATTTT	CASNPGQGATDTQYF
.	.	TRBV5-4	TRBJ2-6	TGTGCCAGCAGCCCACCCCGCTCTGGGGCCAACGTCCTGACTTTC	CASSPPRSGANVLTF
.	TRBD1	TRBV6-5	TRBJ2-7	TGTGCCAGCAGACTACAGGGGGCGCTGGACGAGCAGTACTTC	CASRLQGALDEQYF
once	TRBD1	TRBV14	TRBJ2-3	TGTGCCAGCAGCTTGGACAGGTTAGATACGCAGTATTTT	CASSLDRLDTQYF
few	.	TRBV7-9	TRBJ2-3	TGTGCCAGCAGCTCCGCCGGGGGTGCGATAGATACGCAGTATTTT	CASSSAGGAIDTQYF